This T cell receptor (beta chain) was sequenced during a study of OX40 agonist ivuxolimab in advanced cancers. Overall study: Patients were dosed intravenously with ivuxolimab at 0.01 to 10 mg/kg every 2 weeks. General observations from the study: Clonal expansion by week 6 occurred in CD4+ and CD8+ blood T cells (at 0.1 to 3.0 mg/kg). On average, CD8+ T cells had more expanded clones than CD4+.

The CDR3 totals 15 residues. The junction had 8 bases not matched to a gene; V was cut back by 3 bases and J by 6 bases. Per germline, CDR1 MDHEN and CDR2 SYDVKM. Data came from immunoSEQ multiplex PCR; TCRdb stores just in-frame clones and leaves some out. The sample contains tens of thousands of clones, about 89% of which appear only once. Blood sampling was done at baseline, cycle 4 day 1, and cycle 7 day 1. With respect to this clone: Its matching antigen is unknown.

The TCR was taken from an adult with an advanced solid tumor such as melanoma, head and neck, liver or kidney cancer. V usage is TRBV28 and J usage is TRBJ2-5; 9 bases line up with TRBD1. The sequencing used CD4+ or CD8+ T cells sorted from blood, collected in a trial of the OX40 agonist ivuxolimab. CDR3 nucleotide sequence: TGTGCCAGCAGTTTTGGGACAGGGCGCCAGAAGACCCAGTACTTC. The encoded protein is CASSFGTGRQKTQYF.